The present entry profiles one T cell receptor beta chain with its context. At least ten counts were recorded for this clonotype. There is no known antigen for this receptor. No much larger clone is present one base from it, and per-base qualities are unavailable. The germline V and J ends show losses of 5 bases and 4 bases respectively, and no gene match explains 8 bases of the junction. The CDR3, from cysteine to phenylalanine, totals 16 residues. The entry retains the CDR3 DNA only, 48 bases that are in frame from base 1. Per the germline V gene, SGHTA is the CDR1 and FQGTGA is the CDR2. Naive CD8 T cell libraries were made from around 18,000 to 910,000 sorted cells using 10%, 30% or 50% of purified RNA. Naive CD8 T cells were FACS-sorted as CD8+CD4-CCR7+CD45RA+ on a BD FACSAria II into RLT Plus buffer. Approximately 9 TCR copies' worth of Jurkat RNA were spiked into roughly 17,000-1,100,000 naive CD8 T cell samples to test detection sensitivity. Enrichment of CD8 T cells was performed with RosetteSep CD8+ T Cell Enrichment Cocktail and Ficoll-Paque, after which ACK red cell lysis was carried out.

This sample was included in a study of molecular identifiers for immune sequencing clone quantification (dated by TCRdb to 2016 to 2019). Context from the whole study: For a replicate experiment, the RNA from either approximately 20,000 or 100,000 naive CD8 T cells was divided into five aliquots, and four of those aliquots went on to sequencing. This methods study used CD8 T cells to benchmark TCR RNA copy counting and molecular-identifier clustering-based TCR repertoire sequencing (MIDCIRS). General conclusions and limits of the study: When barcode sub-clustering was not used, chimeric consensus sequences inflated TCR diversity, with chimeras reaching as high as 47%. Even against a background of 800,000 to 1,000,000 naive CD8 T cells, spiked-in Jurkat TCR RNA amounting to a single cell's worth was reported to be detectable. The naive libraries included spiked-in Jurkat TCR RNA (roughly 9 copies' worth), and this RNA is not part of the donor repertoire. Highly expanded clone sizes could be underestimated because identical TCR molecules may share a barcode. In CMV-specific effector cells, over 99% of molecules were held by clones above 20 RNA copies, whereas under 1% of molecules were held by such clones in naive cells. Modeling gave roughly 3 recovered TCR RNA copies per cell versus around 10 by digital PCR, implying approximately 30% capture efficiency.

Receptor amplification or capture employed PCR. Sequenced on an Illumina HiSeq 4000. Preparation of bulk TCR libraries followed a previously described approach, with the TCR primers listed in Table S5. Purification of total RNA was performed with the Qiagen AllPrep DNA/RNA kit. Before analysis, reads from multiple sequencing runs of the same library were pooled. On the study's bioinformatics: Reads were retained only if the reads had an exact TCR constant sequence, and the retained reads were trimmed to 150 nt and grouped according to their 12-nt molecular barcodes. Reads within each barcode group were sub-clustered using a 15% Levenshtein threshold, and quality-weighted consensus sequences were constructed for each RNA molecule. Non-functional sequences were removed, as were lower-count sequences one edit away from another. Based on fitting two negative binomial distributions, any barcode sub-cluster with under 20% of the maximum read count was discarded. Through fastp at Q25 and MiXCR, TCRdb rebuilt clones from the public reads, retaining in-frame beta chains. Merged by CDR3 protein, the rows form single entries marked with the most common genes and DNA. The V and J calls, along with clone size, are taken from TCRdb and not from the paper's own processing. This sample comprises about 640,000 distinct CDR3 sequences, approximately 20% of them detected only once. The ten largest clones add up to roughly 0.9% of the sample.

The source material was naive CD8+ T cells from blood, with Jurkat cell RNA spiked in. This sample's cell subset or site label indicates: FACS-sorted CD8+CD4-CCR7+CD45RA+ naive T cells. The V and J genes are TRBV7-3 and TRBJ2-3, with 11 junctional bases fitting TRBD2. This clonotype originated in a human donor in good health. Some libraries in this study had Jurkat cell RNA spiked in. DNA sequence: TGTGCCAGCAGCCTGCTAGCGGGAGGTATGCCAGATACGCAGTATTTT. Its translation is CASSLLAGGMPDTQYF. The variable domain in full, with residues beyond the CDR3 obtained from the reference TRBV7-3 and TRBJ2-3 genes, is GAGVSQTPSNKVTEKGKYVELRCDPISGHTALYWYRQSLGQGPEFLIYFQGTGAADDSGLPNDRFFAVRPEGSVSTLKIQRTERGDSAVYLCASSLLAGGMPDTQYFGPGTRLTVL.